The text below deals with one T cell receptor beta chain. This sample is drawn from a study of PD-1 blockade in classical Hodgkin lymphoma. The CDR3 contains 14 residues. V was pared by 4 bases and J by 1 base, with 11 bases between. The germline V gene has CDR1 SGHRS and CDR2 YFSETQ. Profiling relied on immunoSEQ multiplex PCR, and the TCRdb table lists in-frame clones only, not all of them. The data contain roughly 94,000 clones, about 93% of them singletons. As to time point: cycle 4 day 1 (C4D1), after more than five weeks of nivolumab. Every patient had relapsed following autologous stem cell transplantation, and cohorts differed in brentuximab vedotin exposure.

This clonotype was obtained from a human donor with classical Hodgkin lymphoma. Sequenced material: peripheral blood mononuclear cells (PBMCs), taken before the fourth cycle of nivolumab. This chain connects TRBV5-1 to TRBJ1-1; TRBD1 might be the D (5 bases). The CDR3 sequence is CASSVEGENTEAFF. The CDR3 DNA follows: TGCGCCAGCAGCGTGGAAGGGGAGAACACTGAAGCTTTCTTT.